The clone carrying this T cell receptor beta chain came up once. V shed 5 bases and J shed 8 bases, with 16 bases lying between them. Germline values: CDR1 SNHLY, CDR2 FYNNEI. CDR3 length: 14 residues. The method was immunoSEQ multiplex PCR; TCRdb's version includes in-frame clones alone and lacks a portion of them. The table has tens of thousands of clones, 65% to 85% seen once. This sample is drawn from a study of somatic mutations in cytotoxic T cells in rheumatoid arthritis. Study-level information: Blood (roughly 28 ml EDTA) from each patient was taken right after diagnosis, before any treatment.

This sequence was found in an adult with rheumatoid arthritis. The chain employs TRBV2 and TRBJ2-4, with D possibly TRBD1 on 6 matching bases. The specimen was CD8+ T cells sorted from blood. DNA for the CDR3: TGTGCCAGCAGTAAGGGGGATGATGGGGACATTCAGTACTTC. It codes for CASSKGDDGDIQYF. The entire variable domain, with the rest obtained from reference TRBV2 and TRBJ2-4, is as follows: EPEVTQTPSHQVTQMGQEVILRCVPISNHLYFYWYRQILGQKVEFLVSFYNNEISEKSEIFDDQFSVERPDGSNFTLKIRSTKLEDSAMYFCASSKGDDGDIQYFGAGTRLSVL.